This T cell receptor (beta chain) comes out of a study of a mutant IDH1 vaccine in newly diagnosed glioma. V shed 3 bases and J shed 1 base, with 10 bases lying between them. The CDR3 totals 14 residues. Germline CDR1 is KGHSH and CDR2 is LQKENI. The data were produced by immunoSEQ multiplex PCR, yet TCRdb's version contains in-frame clones alone and is incomplete. The top ten clones hold around 5% of a sample with over 30,000 clones, approximately 92% of them seen once. The time point denotes: week 47, end of study. Vaccinated patients received 300 ug of mutant IDH1 20-mer peptide per dose, with topical imiquimod. In regard to this clone: The antigen remains undetermined.

V usage is TRBV18 and J usage is TRBJ2-7; perhaps TRBD1 as D (5 bases). This sample comprised PBMCs, obtained from a glioma patient whose treatment included an IDH1 peptide vaccine. The clonotype comes from a woman aged 40-49 years with glioma. For the CDR3, the DNA is TGTGCCAGCTCACCGGGCAGGGTATCCTACGAGCAGTACTTC. Translated, it gives CASSPGRVSYEQYF.